The 22 T cell receptor beta chains below were found in one sample sequenced in a study of CXCR3-negative and CXCR3-positive naive CD8 T cells (dated by TCRdb to about 2019). Study-wide conclusions, independent of this receptor: Compared with CXCR3-negative naive cells, CXCR3-positive naive cells had TRB CDR3s with higher hydrophobicity (lower Kidera factor 4), lower energy, and higher strength and volume indices.

Instrument on record: NextSeq 550. The Human TCR Profiling Kit (MiLaboratory) was used to prepare UMI-labeled 5' RACE TRB cDNA libraries. Each CDR3 protein sequence appears as one entry after TCRdb reprocessed the reads, and no DNA is included. The sample table holds over 50,000 distinct CDR3 sequences. Roughly 0.73% of the sample goes to the ten largest clones. These receptors' targets are unknown. The sequenced material came from naive CXCR3+ CD8+ T cells from blood. The cell subset or site label corresponds to: CD45RO-CCR7+CD27+CD95- naive CD8+ T cells expressing CXCR3 (TNR3+). These receptors came from a human donor in good health. Some clones in this sample may be carry-over from other donors' samples.

CDR3 loop: CSVEPLGANTQYF. The rearrangement links TRBV29-1 to TRBJ2-3; TCRdb outputs TRBD1, but without DNA this stays unchecked. The CDR3 contains 13 residues. CDR1 is SQVTM and CDR2 is ANQGSEA in the germline V gene.

The rearrangement uses TRBV12-3 or TRBV12-4 and TRBJ2-1; the D gene TCRdb calls, TRBD2, cannot be checked with no DNA. The CDR3 contains 15 residues. This CDR3 is CASTPAGGTYNEQFF.

This sequence joins TRBV29-1 and TRBJ2-2; TCRdb selects TRBD1, and the lack of DNA leaves this call unchecked. The CDR3 extends over 14 amino acids. The germline gives CDR1 SQVTM, CDR2 ANQGSEA. CDR3 protein: CSVDGTGRPGELFF.

The chain joins TRBV14 to TRBJ1-3. The CDR3 spans 16 residues. Germline V gives CDR1 SGHDN, CDR2 FVKESK. CDR3 residues: CASSQDLEGAGNTIYF.

The chain uses TRBV6-8 and TRBJ2-5; TCRdb picks TRBD1, but there is no DNA to check that call. The germline V gene encodes CDR1 MNHGY and CDR2 SAAAGT. CDR3 length: 13 amino acids. CDR3 protein: CASSGGQKETQYF.

The chain employs TRBV21-1 and TRBJ2-5; the TRBD1 assignment by TCRdb is unverifiable without DNA. TRBV21-1 is termed a pseudogene. The CDR3 totals 17 residues. CDR3 in amino acids: CASSKAPPEEGEETQYF.

The chain is built from TRBV12-3 or TRBV12-4 and TRBJ2-3; TCRdb names TRBD1, which stays unverified in the absence of DNA. The CDR3 consists of 15 residues. The CDR3: CASSSPPGPTDTQYF.

V usage is TRBV20-1 and J usage is TRBJ2-3; the D gene TCRdb calls, TRBD2, cannot be checked with no DNA. This CDR3 region has 15 residues. Germline-derived CDR1 and CDR2 are DFQATT and SNEGSKA (reference sequence). Here the CDR3 reads CSAPPRDSFADTQYF.

The rearrangement links TRBV5-1 to TRBJ2-1; TCRdb names TRBD1, which stays unverified in the absence of DNA. CDR3 length equals 14 residues. Germline CDR1 and CDR2: SGHRS and YFSETQ. The CDR3 sequence: CASSVGQGADEQFF. The entire variable domain, with the rest obtained from reference TRBV5-1 and TRBJ2-1, is as follows: KAGVTQTPRYLIKTRGQQVTLSCSPISGHRSVSWYQQTPGQGLQFLFEYFSETQRNKGNFPGRFSGRQFSNSRSEMNVSTLELGDSALYLCASSVGQGADEQFFGPGTRLTVL.

The chain couples TRBV29-1 to TRBJ2-2; without DNA, the TCRdb call of TRBD2 cannot be checked. Per the germline V gene, CDR1 is SQVTM and CDR2 is ANQGSEA. The CDR3 consists of 16 residues. The CDR3: CSVPASSAGGPGELFF.

The chain couples TRBV6-5 to TRBJ2-3; without DNA, the TCRdb call of TRBD1 cannot be checked. The length of the CDR3 is 17 residues. CDR1 is MNHEY, CDR2 SVGAGI, per germline. The CDR3 is CASSDPRAVFGTDTQYF.

The chain links TRBV7-9 to TRBJ2-7; there is no DNA to check the TCRdb D call of TRBD1. Germline lookup yields CDR1 SEHNR and CDR2 FQNEAQ (reference sequence). The length of the CDR3 is 15 residues. The CDR3 here is CASSGDRVNSYEQYF.

The chain couples TRBV29-1 to TRBJ2-5; without DNA, the TCRdb call of TRBD1 cannot be checked. Germline lookup yields CDR1 SQVTM and CDR2 ANQGSEA. CDR3 length: 11 residues. CDR3 sequence reads: CSVLQGETQYF.

This chain connects TRBV12-3 or TRBV12-4 to TRBJ2-7; without DNA, the TCRdb call of TRBD1 cannot be checked. CDR3 length equals 14 residues. CDR3 amino acids: CASSSRDSFYEQYF.

The gene calls are TRBV25-1 and TRBJ2-7. Germline CDR1 MGHDK, CDR2 SYGVNS. The CDR3 has 12 amino acids. The CDR3 is CASSEDPFEQYF.

The genes are TRBV7-2 and TRBJ2-7. The CDR3 sequence is 12 residues long. Per the germline V gene, CDR1 is SGHTA and CDR2 is FQGNSA. CDR3 amino acids: CASSQTEYEQYF.

The chain joins TRBV12-3 or TRBV12-4 to TRBJ1-5; TCRdb selects TRBD1, and the lack of DNA leaves this call unchecked. The CDR3 has 15 residues. CDR3 amino acids: CASSFEGFSNQPQHF.

This chain joins TRBV5-1 and TRBJ2-7; TCRdb reports TRBD2, a call that lacks DNA to check it against. Germline V CDR1 and CDR2: SGHRS, YFSETQ. The CDR3 runs to 16 residues. CDR3 sequence: CASSLFRLGLAGEQYF.

The V gene is TRBV7-9, the J gene TRBJ2-2; checking the TCRdb D call of TRBD1 is not possible without DNA. Germline V gives CDR1 SEHNR, CDR2 FQNEAQ (reference sequence). This CDR3 has 13 amino acids. Here the CDR3 reads CASSLSLAGELFF. The full variable domain, its missing parts supplied by reference TRBV7-9 and TRBJ2-2, is DTGVSQNPRHKITKRGQNVTFRCDPISEHNRLYWYRQTLGQGPEFLTYFQNEAQLEKSRLLSDRFSAERPKGSFSTLEIQRTEQGDSAMYLCASSLSLAGELFFGEGSRLTVL.

The CDR3 is CASSFSPGQGYSYEQYF. The V and J genes are TRBV28 and TRBJ2-7; TCRdb reports TRBD1, a call that lacks DNA to check it against. The CDR3 has 17 residues. In germline, CDR1 is MDHEN, CDR2 SYDVKM.

The chain is built from TRBV15 and TRBJ2-3. The germline V gene has CDR1 LNHNV and CDR2 YYDKDF (reference sequence). This CDR3 region has 12 residues. CDR3 region: CATSTPYDTQYF.

V and J are TRBV6-5 and TRBJ2-2; TCRdb reports TRBD1, a call that lacks DNA to check it against. CDR1 and CDR2 from the germline V gene are MNHEY and SVGAGI. The CDR3 length is 14 residues. The CDR3 protein is CASSYSGGGGELFF.